These T cell receptor beta chains were read from a single sample in a study of cytomegalovirus exposure and HLA in healthy donors. Generated by immunoSEQ multiplex PCR, the TCRdb table keeps only in-frame clones and is missing some. The data show roughly 100,000 clones, 78% seen once. Sequencing input: PBMCs. These receptors all stem from a young man in good health and CMV-seronegative. Both conserved end residues are trimmed from each CDR3.

TRBV14,ASSQGRGSRSEKLF
TRBV6-5,ASSQGGKTQY
TRBV19,ASISGSYNEQF
TRBV6-6,ASRGQGDNYGYT
TRBV19,ASSIDRDTDTQY
TRBV9,ASSVGLRETQY
TRBV19,ASSTVTNTEAF
TRBV19,ASSIGGSRKGYT
TRBV6-5,ASSQGDSTEAF
TRBV9,ASSATGGSSGNTIY
TRBV28,ASSLVPDSSYEQY
TRBV18,ASSPQQGADEQY
TRBV6-1,ASSVQGGSNPYEQY
TRBV25-1,ASSLQGRTEAF
TRBV18,ASSTGNTEAF
TRBV10-3,AISQGSREAF
TRBV11-3,ASSLDWRTEQF
TRBV15,ATSRVDQRGANTEAF
TRBV11-3,ASSSPGDRDHEQY
TRBV6-5,ASSYETGSYEQY
TRBV15,ARWTGWWETQY
TRBV15,ATSRTGETQY
TRBV6-5,ASSYRRVGGNTEAF
TRBV7-7,ASSFQTGELF
TRBV7-9,ASSAGTGGTEAF
TRBV19,ASSPATGSGNTIY
TRBV29-1,SGRTGNNEQF
TRBV27,ASSSSGVKAEQF
TRBV11-3,ASSSSSWGQSSGANVLT
TRBV4-1,ASSQVQGAFNEQF
TRBV20-1,SASPGYEQY
TRBV30,AWRSSGNTIY
TRBV6-5,ASSYSSGSGDTQY
TRBV4-3,ASSQDEGGGYEQY
TRBV19,ASSPGQFLGTEAF
TRBV11-2,ASSLETSVEGYNEQF
TRBV9,ASSSEPTWQETQY
TRBV19,ASSMERLSSYT
TRBV9,ASSPRTGGHYGYT
TRBV30,AWTPGGNQPQH